The 32 T cell receptor beta chains presented below share a single source sample, sequenced in a study of shared clonotypes between healthy human individuals. Clones were sequenced by immunoSEQ multiplex PCR, and TCRdb holds only the in-frame ones, with some missing. Among more than 2 million clones, approximately 95% were seen once, and the ten largest hold roughly 0.13%. The sequenced sample was naive CD4+ T cells sorted from blood. Subset specified: CD45RA+ positively selected. These receptors originate from a man between 18 and 35 years old in good health.

The chain employs TRBV25-1 and TRBJ2-5; TRBD2 matches 11 bases. Losses at the gene ends were 7 bases for V and 4 bases for J; bases not matched to a gene: 5. The CDR3 consists of 14 residues. Germline CDR1 MGHDK, CDR2 SYGVNS. CDR3 protein: CASTYTSGGETQYF. The CDR3 DNA is TGTGCCAGCACCTATACTAGCGGGGGAGAGACCCAGTACTTC. The entire variable domain, with the rest obtained from reference TRBV25-1 and TRBJ2-5, is as follows: EADIYQTPRYLVIGTGKKITLECSQTMGHDKMYWYQQDPGMELHLIHYSYGVNSTEKGDLSSESTVSRIRTEHFPLTLESARPSHTSQYLCASTYTSGGETQYFGPGTRLLVL.

Regarding this clone: This sample also contains other DNA sequences that code for the same CDR3. V is TRBV5-1 and J is TRBJ2-2; 11 nucleotides align to TRBD1. Germline-derived CDR1 and CDR2 are SGHRS and YFSETQ. V shed 4 bases, J shed 3 bases, and the junction held 5 bases outside the gene matches. The length of the CDR3 is 16 residues. CDR3 region: CASSPRTGGDTGELFF. The DNA of the CDR3 is TGCGCCAGCAGCCCCAGGACAGGGGGCGACACCGGGGAGCTGTTTTTT.

The chain's CDR3 is CASSYSPGEAYEQYF. In DNA form, the CDR3 reads TGTGCCAGCAGTTACTCCCCAGGGGAGGCCTACGAGCAGTACTTC. This chain joins TRBV6-5 and TRBJ2-5; either TRBD1 or TRBD2 may fit D (6 bases each). With the DNA end fitting TRBJ2-7 better, the J assignment may be wrong. Germline CDR1 reads MNHEY; CDR2 reads SVGAGI. The CDR3 is 15 residues long.

The rearrangement joins TRBV5-4 to TRBJ2-2; no definite D call. V was trimmed by 0 bases and J by 3 bases, leaving 6 bases between them. The CDR3 is 14 amino acids. The germline V gene has CDR1 SGHNT and CDR2 YYREEE (reference sequence). The CDR3 nucleotides read TGTGCCAGCAGCTTGGCCTCATACACCGGGGAGCTGTTTTTT. This encodes CASSLASYTGELFF.

The J gene is TRBJ1-2, the V gene TRBV9; D gene ambiguous. The germline V gene has CDR1 SGDLS and CDR2 YYNGEE. V lost 4 bases to trimming and J lost 3 bases, with 10 bases between them. The CDR3 is made up of 13 amino acids. As DNA, the CDR3 is TGTGCCAGCAGCTTGACTTGGGACTATGGCTACACCTTC. Its protein is CASSLTWDYGYTF.

This chain uses TRBV5-1 with TRBJ1-4; possible D gene TRBD1, 6 bases. The germline CDR1 and CDR2 sequences are SGHRS and YFSETQ. V shed 0 bases and J shed 0 bases, with 9 bases lying between them. The length of the CDR3 is 16 residues. The CDR3 loop reads CASSLEGGTTNEKLFF. CDR3 in DNA: TGCGCCAGCAGCTTGGAAGGGGGGACAACTAATGAAAAACTGTTTTTT.

V gene TRBV2 combines with J gene TRBJ2-5; 9 bases are shared with TRBD1. J gave up 5 bases and V 8 bases, and 6 bases lay outside the gene matches. The CDR3 extends over 13 amino acids. CDR1 is SNHLY, CDR2 FYNNEI, per germline. Here the CDR3 reads CASSQGASETQYF. The CDR3 DNA is TGTGCCAGCTCACAGGGGGCCTCGGAGACCCAGTACTTC. Full variable domain (rest looked up from reference TRBV2 and TRBJ2-5): EPEVTQTPSHQVTQMGQEVILRCVPISNHLYFYWYRQILGQKVEFLVSFYNNEISEKSEIFDDQFSVERPDGSNFTLKIRSTKLEDSAMYFCASSQGASETQYFGPGTRLLVL.

This rearrangement joins TRBV5-1 to TRBJ2-7; the match to TRBD1 covers 12 bases. J lost 7 bases, V lost 2 bases, and 10 bases had no gene match. CDR3 length: 16 residues. Germline loops: CDR1 SGHRS, CDR2 YFSETQ. CDR3 in amino acids: CASSLNPGQGAKEQYF. The DNA for the CDR3 is TGCGCCAGCAGCTTAAATCCGGGACAGGGGGCTAAGGAGCAGTACTTC.

The rearrangement uses TRBV5-1 and TRBJ2-5; TRBD1 matches 7 bases. The CDR3 has 15 residues. The germline gives CDR1 SGHRS, CDR2 YFSETQ. J lost 1 base, V lost 4 bases, and 7 bases had no gene match. The CDR3 coding sequence is TGCGCCAGCAGCCCAACGACAGGGCCCCAAGAGACCCAGTACTTC. Protein: CASSPTTGPQETQYF.

V usage is TRBV28 and J usage is TRBJ1-1, with D maybe TRBD1 (5 bases). CDR3 size: 11 residues. The germline CDR1 and CDR2 sequences are MDHEN and SYDVKM. Trimming stripped 10 bases from V and 7 bases from J, with 13 bases between. The CDR3 DNA reads as TGTGCCACCCGGACACAATTTGAAGCTTTCTTT. Protein: CATRTQFEAFF. The whole variable domain, remainder taken from reference TRBV28 and TRBJ1-1, is DVKVTQSSRYLVKRTGEKVFLECVQDMDHENMFWYRQDPGLGLRLIYFSYDVKMKEKGDIPEGYSVSREKKERFSLILESASTNQTSMYLCATRTQFEAFFGQGTRLTVV.

This chain links TRBV7-2 with TRBJ2-3; D is possibly TRBD1 (6 bases). CDR1 and CDR2 (germline): SGHTA, FQGNSA. V lost 7 bases and J 1 base, leaving 18 bases between the germline ends. This CDR3 contains 16 residues. CDR3 in DNA: TGTGCCAGCACCGAGGGCCAGGGGCGCGGCACAGATACGCAGTATTTT. Protein: CASTEGQGRGTDTQYF. Combining the CDR3 with reference TRBV7-2 and TRBJ2-3 gives the whole variable domain GAGVSQSPSNKVTEKGKDVELRCDPISGHTALYWYRQSLGQGLEFLIYFQGNSAPDKSGLPSDRFSAERTGGSVSTLTIQRTQQEDSAVYLCASTEGQGRGTDTQYFGPGTRLTVL.

The chain is built from TRBV5-8 and TRBJ1-5; tentative D call: TRBD1 (5 bases). CDR1 and CDR2 from the germline V gene are SGHTS and YDEGEE. The germline V and J ends were trimmed by 0 bases and 3 bases, with 10 bases remaining between them. This CDR3 comprises 15 residues. CDR3 nucleotides: TGTGCCAGCAGCTTGGCGGGGACGGACAATCAGCCCCAGCATTTT. This gives the protein CASSLAGTDNQPQHF. The full variable domain, rest sourced from reference TRBV5-8 and TRBJ1-5, is EAGVTQSPTHLIKTRGQQATLRCSPISGHTSVYWYQQALGLGLQFLLWYDEGEERNRGNFPPRFSGRQFPNYSSELNVNALELEDSALYLCASSLAGTDNQPQHFGDGTRLSIL.

The chain joins TRBV28 to TRBJ2-5, with D perhaps given as TRBD1 or TRBD2 (5 bases each). The germline gives CDR1 MDHEN, CDR2 SYDVKM. This CDR3 is 14 amino acids long. V lost 6 bases and J lost 1, with 12 bases in between. The CDR3 region is CASRNSGTQETQYF. In nucleotides, the CDR3 is TGTGCCAGCAGAAATTCGGGGACCCAAGAGACCCAGTACTTC.

This chain joins TRBV5-1 and TRBJ2-2; 8 nucleotides agree with TRBD2. Germline CDR1 and CDR2: SGHRS and YFSETQ. The length of the CDR3 is 16 residues. Trimming removed 4 bases from V and 4 bases from J; junction bases left unmatched: 9. CDR3 nucleotide sequence: TGCGCCAGCAGCCCCCCGGGAGGGGCGGGCACCGGGGAGCTGTTTTTT. The encoded protein is CASSPPGGAGTGELFF.

The rearrangement joins TRBV7-9 to TRBJ1-4, with 8 bases identical to TRBD1. The CDR3 extends over 18 amino acids. J gave up 0 bases and V 5 bases, and 11 bases lay outside the gene matches. Germline V gene lookup returns CDR1 SEHNR and CDR2 FQNEAQ (reference sequence). Written as DNA, the CDR3 is TGTGCCAGCAGCCCGCAGGACAGGGTGAAGGCAACTAATGAAAAACTGTTTTTT. This codes for CASSPQDRVKATNEKLFF. Supplemented by reference TRBV7-9 and TRBJ1-4, the full variable domain reads DTGVSQNPRHKITKRGQNVTFRCDPISEHNRLYWYRQTLGQGPEFLTYFQNEAQLEKSRLLSDRFSAERPKGSFSTLEIQRTEQGDSAMYLCASSPQDRVKATNEKLFFGSGTQLSVL.

This clone came up once. This chain connects TRBV27 to TRBJ2-3; no clear D gene. The germline CDR1 and CDR2 sequences are MNHEY and SMNVEV (reference sequence). The CDR3 extends over 13 amino acids. The ends were cut back, 8 bases at V and 0 bases at J, with 9 bases in the middle. DNA for the CDR3: TGTGCCAGCGTCCTGGGGAGCACAGATACGCAGTATTTT. Protein product: CASVLGSTDTQYF.

The chain carries TRBV5-8 and TRBJ1-2, with a weak D call TRBD1 (6 bases). The CDR3 spans 15 residues. CDR1 and CDR2 (germline): SGHTS, YDEGEE. V was clipped by 0 bases and J by 4 bases, with 13 bases between them. This CDR3 reads CASSLVGTISYGYTF. The CDR3 coding sequence is TGTGCCAGCAGCTTGGTAGGGACAATCTCCTATGGCTACACCTTC.

The rearrangement links TRBV6-1 to TRBJ2-3; 12 bases fit TRBD2. This CDR3 is built from 16 residues. V shed 4 bases and J 1 base; nucleotides not matched to a gene: 3. Germline V lookup: CDR1 MNHNS, CDR2 SASEGT. CDR3 region: CASSGRLAGGTDTQYF. In nucleotides, the CDR3 is TGTGCCAGCAGTGGCCGACTAGCGGGAGGCACAGATACGCAGTATTTT.

This clone was counted once. V and J are TRBV7-9 and TRBJ2-3; 12 positions match TRBD1. V shed 0 bases, J shed 8 bases, and the junction held 6 bases outside the gene matches. Germline V gene data show CDR1 as SEHNR and CDR2 as FQNEAQ (reference sequence). CDR3 length equals 16 residues. The CDR3 region is CASSLAPGTGGSTQYF. CDR3 nucleotides: TGTGCCAGCAGCTTAGCCCCCGGGACAGGGGGCTCTACGCAGTATTTT.

This clone showed up just once. V is TRBV5-1 and J is TRBJ2-2; no firm D call. The length of the CDR3 is 13 residues. Germline V gene sequence: CDR1 SGHRS, CDR2 YFSETQ. V lost 4 bases, J lost 3 bases, and 7 bases lay in between. CDR3 protein: CASSELYTGELFF. The CDR3 coding sequence is TGCGCCAGCAGCGAGCTCTACACCGGGGAGCTGTTTTTT.

This sequence joins TRBV6-1 and TRBJ1-6, with a tentative D call TRBD1 (5 bases). V was shortened by 1 base and J by 2 bases, with 15 bases between the two germline ends. Per the germline V gene, CDR1 is MNHNS and CDR2 is SASEGT. CDR3 length: 18 amino acids. CDR3 protein: CASSEVQGPYPYNSPLHF. As DNA, the CDR3 is TGTGCCAGCAGTGAAGTGCAGGGCCCTTACCCCTATAATTCACCCCTCCACTTT.

The chain couples TRBV6-5 to TRBJ1-2; D is perhaps TRBD1 (6 bases). Trimming cost V 6 bases and J 2 bases, with 16 bases left between them. This CDR3 contains 15 residues. Germline V gives CDR1 MNHEY, CDR2 SVGAGI. CDR3 loop: CASRRNRENNYGYTF. The CDR3 DNA reads as TGTGCCAGCAGACGCAACAGGGAAAACAACTATGGCTACACCTTC.

For the CDR3, the DNA is TGTGCCAGTAGTCCCGCCTTGGGAAGAAGCCCGGATACGCAGTATTTT. This codes for CASSPALGRSPDTQYF. V gene TRBV19 combines with J gene TRBJ2-3; D ambiguous. Trimming took off 5 bases at V and 6 bases at J, with 21 bases between the two ends. The CDR3 extends over 16 amino acids. CDR1 and CDR2 (germline): LNHDA, SQIVND (reference sequence).

A note on this clone: Other DNA sequences in this sample translate to the same CDR3. V is TRBV14 and J is TRBJ2-1, with a weak D call TRBD2 (6 bases). Trimming cost V 1 base and J 0 bases, with 10 bases left between them. The length of the CDR3 is 16 residues. CDR1 is SGHDN and CDR2 is FVKESK in the germline V gene. The CDR3 reads CASSQVAGSSYNEQFF. The CDR3 nucleotides read TGTGCCAGCAGCCAAGTTGCGGGGAGCTCCTACAATGAGCAGTTCTTC.

The V call is TRBV7-2, the J call TRBJ2-1; 13 positions match TRBD2. Germline V gene lookup returns CDR1 SGHTA and CDR2 FQGNSA. Trimming took 5 bases from V and 9 from J; bases not matched to a gene: 10. There are 16 residues in the CDR3. CDR3 amino acids: CASSPGTSGVWGEQFF. The CDR3 coding sequence is TGTGCCAGCAGCCCGGGGACTAGCGGGGTCTGGGGTGAGCAGTTCTTC.

Remarks on this clone: This specimen includes other DNA sequences encoding the same CDR3. V is TRBV30 and J is TRBJ2-5, with no clear D. Germline assignment: CDR1 GTSNPN and CDR2 SVGIG (reference sequence). This CDR3 spans 12 amino acids. Trimming removed 3 bases from V and 5 bases from J, with 10 bases in between. CDR3 coding DNA: TGTGCCTGGAGCCCCGTAGGGGAGACCCAGTACTTC. Its protein product is CAWSPVGETQYF.

V gene TRBV9 combines with J gene TRBJ2-3; 10 bases line up with TRBD1. Germline V gene sequence: CDR1 SGDLS, CDR2 YYNGEE. Germline trimming cut 3 bases from V and 3 bases from J; bases unmatched to any gene: 7. The CDR3 consists of 16 residues. CDR3 in DNA: TGTGCCAGCAGCGGTACCGGGACAGGGGTTACAGATACGCAGTATTTT. Its protein is CASSGTGTGVTDTQYF.

The chain carries TRBV2 and TRBJ1-5; tentative D call: TRBD1 (5 bases). Trimming took 6 bases from V and 5 from J, leaving 14 bases between them. CDR3 length equals 14 residues. The germline gives CDR1 SNHLY, CDR2 FYNNEI. CDR3 in DNA: TGTGCCAGCAGGACGGGGGTGGGGCATCAGCCCCAGCATTTT. This sequence encodes CASRTGVGHQPQHF.

The V call is TRBV4-3, the J call TRBJ2-2, with 11 positions matching TRBD2. CDR3 size: 14 residues. The germline V gene has CDR1 LGHNA and CDR2 YSLEER. The V gene end was trimmed by 4 bases and the J gene end by 6 bases; junction bases not matched to a gene: 1. CDR3 in amino acids: CASSPGLAAGELFF. CDR3 nucleotide sequence: TGCGCCAGCAGCCCGGGACTAGCGGCCGGGGAGCTGTTTTTT.

The chain joins TRBV7-8 to TRBJ1-5; D is unclear. V was shortened by 1 base and J by 9 bases, with 19 bases between the two germline ends. The CDR3 contains 16 residues. Per germline, CDR1 SGHVS and CDR2 FQNEAQ. In DNA form, the CDR3 reads TGTGCCAGCAGCTTAGAAGGACCGGTGTTGAATATGCCCCAGCATTTT. This gives the protein CASSLEGPVLNMPQHF.

The genes are TRBV7-6 and TRBJ1-1, with D possibly TRBD1 on 5 matching bases. Trimming removed 5 bases at V and 4 bases at J, with 8 bases between. The length of the CDR3 is 12 residues. CDR1 and CDR2 from the germline V gene are SGHVS and FNYEAQ. The DNA for the CDR3 is TGTGCCAGCAGCGGGGGAGGCACTGAAGCTTTCTTT. Translated: CASSGGGTEAFF.

The chain uses TRBV5-1 and TRBJ2-5; 10 positions match TRBD1. Per the germline V gene, CDR1 is SGHRS and CDR2 is YFSETQ. V was clipped by 4 bases and J by 5 bases; unmatched bases: 11. CDR3 length: 16 residues. The CDR3 spells CASSPRQGAGWETQYF. The CDR3, as DNA: TGCGCCAGCAGCCCCCGACAGGGGGCTGGATGGGAGACCCAGTACTTC. Drawing the rest from reference TRBV5-1 and TRBJ2-5, the complete variable domain is KAGVTQTPRYLIKTRGQQVTLSCSPISGHRSVSWYQQTPGQGLQFLFEYFSETQRNKGNFPGRFSGRQFSNSRSEMNVSTLELGDSALYLCASSPRQGAGWETQYFGPGTRLLVL.